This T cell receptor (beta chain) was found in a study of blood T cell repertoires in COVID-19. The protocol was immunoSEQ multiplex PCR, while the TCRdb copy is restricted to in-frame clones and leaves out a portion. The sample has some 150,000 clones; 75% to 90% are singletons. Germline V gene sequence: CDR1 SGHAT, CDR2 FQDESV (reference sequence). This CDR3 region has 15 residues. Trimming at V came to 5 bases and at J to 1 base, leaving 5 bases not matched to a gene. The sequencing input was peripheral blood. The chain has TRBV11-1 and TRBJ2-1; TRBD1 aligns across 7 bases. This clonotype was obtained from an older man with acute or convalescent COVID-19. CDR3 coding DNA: TGTGCCAGCAGCCGTGGACAGGCGTCCTACAATGAGCAGTTCTTC. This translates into CASSRGQASYNEQFF.